A single TCR beta chain is shown here with its context. This clone was seen a single time. No cognate antigen has been identified for it. The junction departs from the called germline gene at one end, perhaps through a read error. The protocol used for the library was the immunoSEQ multiplex PCR assay. In TCRdb, the immuneACCESS table is reduced to in-frame sequences with V and J assigned. These tables do not hold every clone; where another copy was compared, an unresolved V gene accounts for under half, and the others remain unexplained. The sample has 83,000 or so clones on record, around four fifths of them singletons. Of the sample, 0.75% to 0.95% falls within the top ten clones. Focal radiation therapy combined with CTLA-4 blockade (ipilimumab) was tested in patients with chemo-refractory metastatic non-small-cell lung cancer. The data stem from a study of radiotherapy plus CTLA-4 blockade in lung cancer (dated by TCRdb to between 2018 and 2020). With regard to the full study: Objective responses were observed in 15% to 20% of enrolled patients, and disease control was achieved in roughly 29%.

Reading the germline V gene gives CDR1 SNHLY and CDR2 FYNNEI. Its CDR3 holds 14 amino acids, cysteine through phenylalanine. CDR3 DNA is the only sequence kept; it has 42 bases, read in frame from the first base. Broader findings and caveats from the paper: After treatment with radiotherapy and ipilimumab, TCR clones that originated in tumors expanded in peripheral blood. The strongest predictors of response were reported to be early dynamic shifts in blood T cell clones along with a rise in serum interferon-beta following radiation.

In this chain, TRBV2 is recombined with TRBJ2-1, with the D segment identity uncertain. The clonotype was recovered from a human donor with non-small cell lung cancer who had stable disease on radiotherapy plus ipilimumab. Sequenced here: peripheral blood, sampled from a patient treated with radiotherapy plus ipilimumab. For the CDR3, the sequence is CASSEVQGLREQFF. At the DNA level, the sequence is TGTGCCAGCAGCGAAGTCCAAGGGTTGCGTGAGCAGTTCTTC.